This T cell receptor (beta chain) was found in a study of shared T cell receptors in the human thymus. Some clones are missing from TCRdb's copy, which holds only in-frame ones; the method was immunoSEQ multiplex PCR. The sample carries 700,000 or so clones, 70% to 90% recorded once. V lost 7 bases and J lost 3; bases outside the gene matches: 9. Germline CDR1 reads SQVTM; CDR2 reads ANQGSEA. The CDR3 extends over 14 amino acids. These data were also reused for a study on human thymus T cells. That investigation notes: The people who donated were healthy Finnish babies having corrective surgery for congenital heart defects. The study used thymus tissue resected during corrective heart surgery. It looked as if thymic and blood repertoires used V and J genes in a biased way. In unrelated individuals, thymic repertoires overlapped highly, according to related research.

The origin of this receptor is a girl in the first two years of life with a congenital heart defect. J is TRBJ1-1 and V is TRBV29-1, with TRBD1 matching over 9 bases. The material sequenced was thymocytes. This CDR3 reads CSALQGADYTEAFF. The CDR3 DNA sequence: TGCAGCGCCCTACAGGGGGCTGATTACACTGAAGCTTTCTTT.